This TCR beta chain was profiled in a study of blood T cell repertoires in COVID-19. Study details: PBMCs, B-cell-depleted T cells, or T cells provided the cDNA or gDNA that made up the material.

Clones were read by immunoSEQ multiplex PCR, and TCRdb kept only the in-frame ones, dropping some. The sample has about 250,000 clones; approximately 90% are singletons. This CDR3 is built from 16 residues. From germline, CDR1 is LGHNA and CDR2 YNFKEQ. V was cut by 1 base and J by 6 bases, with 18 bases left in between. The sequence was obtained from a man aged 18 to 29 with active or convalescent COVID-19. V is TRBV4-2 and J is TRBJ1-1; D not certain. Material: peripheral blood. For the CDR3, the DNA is TGTGCCAGCAGCCAAGTGGAAGATTACGCGGAGGCTGAAGCTTTCTTT. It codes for CASSQVEDYAEAEAFF.